This TCR beta chain was documented in a study of CD8 T cells in Susac syndrome. Whole-study findings and limits: In TEMRA cells and active patients, CD8+ clonal expansion in Susac reached its peak.

About this clonotype itself: Its antigen is still unknown.

Random hexamers primed reverse transcription of about 0.45 to 1 ug RNA. Coverage of TCR beta CDR3 amplification by immunoSEQ multiplex PCR extended to 54 Vbeta and 13 Jbeta. TCRdb redid the calling of the immunoSEQ multiplex PCR reads with MiXCR, one entry per CDR3 protein. The sample lists approximately 100,000 distinct CDR3 sequences, approximately 93% seen once, with around 0.41% in the top ten. Germline V gene sequence: CDR1 MGHRA, CDR2 YSYEKL. The CDR3 contains 16 residues. Trimming left V 3 bases short and J 6 bases short, with 19 bases between. Material for sequencing was CD8+ T cells from PBMCs. The source is a human donor with Susac syndrome. The V and J genes are TRBV4-1 and TRBJ2-3; D might be TRBD2 (6 bases). The CDR3 DNA reads TGCGCCAGCAGCCAGCCTGGGACTCCGGTGAAGGATACGCAGTATTTT. Its translation: CASSQPGTPVKDTQYF.